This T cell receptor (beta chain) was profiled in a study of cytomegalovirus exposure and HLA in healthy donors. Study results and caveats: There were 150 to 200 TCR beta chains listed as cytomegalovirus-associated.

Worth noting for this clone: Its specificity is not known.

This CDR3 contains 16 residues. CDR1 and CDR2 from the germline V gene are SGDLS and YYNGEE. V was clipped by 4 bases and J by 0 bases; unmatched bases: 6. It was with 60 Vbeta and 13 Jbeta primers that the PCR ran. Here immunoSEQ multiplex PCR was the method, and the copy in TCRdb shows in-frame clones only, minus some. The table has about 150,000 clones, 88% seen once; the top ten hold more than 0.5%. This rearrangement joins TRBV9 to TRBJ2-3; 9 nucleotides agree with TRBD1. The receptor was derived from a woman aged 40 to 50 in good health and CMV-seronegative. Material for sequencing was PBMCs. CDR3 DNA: TGTGCCAGCAGCACCACAGGGGGCTGGAGCACAGATACGCAGTATTTT. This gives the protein CASSTTGGWSTDTQYF.